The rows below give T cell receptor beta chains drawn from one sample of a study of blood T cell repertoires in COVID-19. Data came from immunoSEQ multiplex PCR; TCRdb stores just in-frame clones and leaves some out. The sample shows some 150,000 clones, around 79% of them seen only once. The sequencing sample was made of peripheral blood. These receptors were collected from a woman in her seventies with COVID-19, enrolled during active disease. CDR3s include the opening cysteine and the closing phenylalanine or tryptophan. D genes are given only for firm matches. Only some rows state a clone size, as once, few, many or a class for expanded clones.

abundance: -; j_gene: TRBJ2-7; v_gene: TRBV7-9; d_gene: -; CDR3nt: TGTGCCAGCAGCTTAGACGGGGTGAGCTCCTACGAGCAGTACTTC; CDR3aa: CASSLDGVSSYEQYF
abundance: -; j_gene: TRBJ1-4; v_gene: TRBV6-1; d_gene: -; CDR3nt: TGTGCCAGCAGTGAAGGGAGGGTACTTGAAAAACTGTTTTTT; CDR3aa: CASSEGRVLEKLFF
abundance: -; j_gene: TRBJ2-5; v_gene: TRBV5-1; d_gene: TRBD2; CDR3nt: TGCGCCAGCGGGGCCGGGACTAGTGGGGAGACCCAGTACTTC; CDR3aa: CASGAGTSGETQYF
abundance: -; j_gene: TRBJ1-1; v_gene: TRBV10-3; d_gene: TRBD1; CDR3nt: TGTGCCATCAGTGAGTCGTCAGGGGGCGAAGGTGTGAACACTGAAGCTTTCTTT; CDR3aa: CAISESSGGEGVNTEAFF
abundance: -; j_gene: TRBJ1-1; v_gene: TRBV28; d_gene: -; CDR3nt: TGTGCCAGCAGTCCCCATGGGGGGGCGAGAACTGAAGCTTTCTTT; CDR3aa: CASSPHGGARTEAFF
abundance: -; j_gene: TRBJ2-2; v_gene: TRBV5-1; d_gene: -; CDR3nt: TGCGCCAGCAGTCATAGGAGGTGGGACACCGGGGAGCTGTTTTTT; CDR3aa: CASSHRRWDTGELFF
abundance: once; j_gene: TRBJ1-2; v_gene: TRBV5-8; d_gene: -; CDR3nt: TGTGCCAGCAGTGAAACCAACCTATCGGGCTACACCTTC; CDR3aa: CASSETNLSGYTF
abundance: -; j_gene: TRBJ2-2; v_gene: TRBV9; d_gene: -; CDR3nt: TGTGCCAGCAGCCTCAACAGGGTTGGCGGGGAGCTGTTTTTT; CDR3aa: CASSLNRVGGELFF
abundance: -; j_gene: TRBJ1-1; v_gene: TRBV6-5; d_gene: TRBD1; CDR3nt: TGTGCCAGCAGTAAGGACAGGGGGGACACTGAAGCTTTCTTT; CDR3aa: CASSKDRGDTEAFF
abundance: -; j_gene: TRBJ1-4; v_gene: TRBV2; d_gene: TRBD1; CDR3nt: TGTGCCAGCAGTGGGGACAGGGGTTCCGGGGCTAATGAAAAACTGTTTTTT; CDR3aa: CASSGDRGSGANEKLFF
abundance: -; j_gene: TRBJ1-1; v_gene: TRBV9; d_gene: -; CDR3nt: TGTGCCAGCAGCGTACAAGGACAGATGAACACTGAAGCTTTCTTT; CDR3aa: CASSVQGQMNTEAFF
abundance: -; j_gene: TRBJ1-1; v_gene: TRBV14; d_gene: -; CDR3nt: TGTGCCAGCAGCCATAACCCGGGACTTTCCACTGAAGCTTTCTTT; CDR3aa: CASSHNPGLSTEAFF
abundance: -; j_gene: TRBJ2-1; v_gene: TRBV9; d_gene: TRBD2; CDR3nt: TGTGCCAGCAGCGTAGACTCTAGCGGGGTCTACAATGAGCAGTTCTTC; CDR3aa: CASSVDSSGVYNEQFF
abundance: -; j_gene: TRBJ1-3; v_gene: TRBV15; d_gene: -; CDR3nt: TGTGCCACCAACCGAACGAGCCGGGGGTCAGGAAACACCATATATTTT; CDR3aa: CATNRTSRGSGNTIYF
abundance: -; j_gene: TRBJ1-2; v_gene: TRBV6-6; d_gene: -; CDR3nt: TGTGCCACCAGCGGGGGGGATCCAGGCTACACCTTC; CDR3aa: CATSGGDPGYTF
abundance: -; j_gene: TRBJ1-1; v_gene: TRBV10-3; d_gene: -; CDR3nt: TGTGCCATCAGAGGCGGGGCCCTTCCCACTGAAGCTTTCTTT; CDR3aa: CAIRGGALPTEAFF
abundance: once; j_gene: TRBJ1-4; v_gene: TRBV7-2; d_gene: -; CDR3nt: TGTGCCAGCAGCTTACCCAGCGGGGCGGGTGAAAAACTGTTTTTT; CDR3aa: CASSLPSGAGEKLFF
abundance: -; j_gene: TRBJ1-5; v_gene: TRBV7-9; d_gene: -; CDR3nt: TGTGCCAGCAGCTTGACAGCCAATCAGCCCCAGCATTTT; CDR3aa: CASSLTANQPQHF
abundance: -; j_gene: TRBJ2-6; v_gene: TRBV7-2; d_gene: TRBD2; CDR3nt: TGTGCCAGCAGCTTATGGGGGGGACGGGTCTCTGGGGCCAACGTCCTGACTTTC; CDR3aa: CASSLWGGRVSGANVLTF
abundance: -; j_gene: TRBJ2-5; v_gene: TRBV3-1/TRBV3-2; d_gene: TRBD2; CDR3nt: TGTGCCAGCAGCCGCGGGGGGCCGGAGGCCCAGTACTTC; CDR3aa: CASSRGGPEAQYF
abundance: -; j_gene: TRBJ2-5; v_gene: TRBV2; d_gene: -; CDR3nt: TGTGCCAGCGGGCCTTGGGAGACCCAGTACTTC; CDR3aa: CASGPWETQYF
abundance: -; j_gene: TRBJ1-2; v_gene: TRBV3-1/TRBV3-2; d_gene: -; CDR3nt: TGTGCCAGCAGCCAAGATTGGCAGGGGCTGGAAGGCTACACCTTC; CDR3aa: CASSQDWQGLEGYTF
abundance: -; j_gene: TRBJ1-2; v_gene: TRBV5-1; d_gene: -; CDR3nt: TGCGCCAGCAGCTCCGGACAAACAGACTACTATGGCTACACCTTC; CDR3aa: CASSSGQTDYYGYTF
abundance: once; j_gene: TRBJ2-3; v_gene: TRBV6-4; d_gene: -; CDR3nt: TGTGCCAGCAGTGAATATGAAAGCGGTACGCAGTATTTT; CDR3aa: CASSEYESGTQYF
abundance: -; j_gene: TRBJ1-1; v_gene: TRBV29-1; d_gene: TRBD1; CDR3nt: TGCAGCGTGGGGGACAGGGGTGGGGTTGAAGCTTTCTTT; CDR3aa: CSVGDRGGVEAFF
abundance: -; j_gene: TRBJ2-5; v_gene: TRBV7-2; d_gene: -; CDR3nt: TGTGCCAGCACCACCGGGTCAGAGACCCAGTACTTC; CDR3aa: CASTTGSETQYF
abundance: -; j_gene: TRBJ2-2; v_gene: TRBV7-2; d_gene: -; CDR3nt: TGTGCCAGCAGCTCCCATGGGGGGACCGGGGAGCTGTTTTTT; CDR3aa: CASSSHGGTGELFF
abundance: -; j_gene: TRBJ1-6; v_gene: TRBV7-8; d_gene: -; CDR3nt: TGTGCCAGCAGCCCCGGGGGTGGGACCCTCCACTTT; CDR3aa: CASSPGGGTLHF
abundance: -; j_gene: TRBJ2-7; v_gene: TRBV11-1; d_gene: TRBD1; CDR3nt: TGTGCCAGCAGTTACTCCCGGGACAGGGGGCGCGATGAGCAGTACTTC; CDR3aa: CASSYSRDRGRDEQYF
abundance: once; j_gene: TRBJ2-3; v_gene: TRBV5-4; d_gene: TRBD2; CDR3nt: TGTGCCAGCCGCCATCTAGGCGGGGGAAGCACAGATACGCAGTATTTT; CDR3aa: CASRHLGGGSTDTQYF
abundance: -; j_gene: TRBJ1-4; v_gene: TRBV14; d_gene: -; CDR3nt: TGTGCCAGCAGCCCCCTGGGGAGCGCTAATGAAAAACTGTTTTTT; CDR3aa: CASSPLGSANEKLFF
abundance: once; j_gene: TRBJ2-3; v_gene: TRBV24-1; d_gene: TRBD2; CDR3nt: TGTGCCACCAGATCGGGGGGGACTAGCACAGATACGCAGTATTTT; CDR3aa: CATRSGGTSTDTQYF
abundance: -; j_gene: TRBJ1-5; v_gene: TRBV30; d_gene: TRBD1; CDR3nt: TGTGCCTGGAGTGTACAGGGGGGTAGCAATCAGCCCCAGCATTTT; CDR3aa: CAWSVQGGSNQPQHF
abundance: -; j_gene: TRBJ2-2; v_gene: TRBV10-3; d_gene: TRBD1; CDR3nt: TGTGCCATCGGCGGGGGACAGGGAAAGGACGGGGAGCTGTTTTTT; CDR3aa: CAIGGGQGKDGELFF
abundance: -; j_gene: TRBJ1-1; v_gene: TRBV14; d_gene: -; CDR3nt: TGTGCCAGCAGCCTTCTAGGTCGGGAAAGTAACACTGAAGCTTTCTTT; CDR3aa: CASSLLGRESNTEAFF
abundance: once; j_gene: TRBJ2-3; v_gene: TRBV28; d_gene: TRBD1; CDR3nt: TGTGCCAGCAGTTTATGGGGTTTGACAGGGGGTGCGGCAAGGACAGATACGCAGTATTTT; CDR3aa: CASSLWGLTGGAARTDTQYF
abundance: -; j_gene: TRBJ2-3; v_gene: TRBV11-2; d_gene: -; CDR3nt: TGTGCCAGCAGCTTGGACTGGAGCACAGATACGCAGTATTTT; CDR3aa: CASSLDWSTDTQYF
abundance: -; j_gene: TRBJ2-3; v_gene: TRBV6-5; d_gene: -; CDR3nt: TGTGCCAGCGCGGGACGGTACACAGATACGCAGTATTTT; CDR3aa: CASAGRYTDTQYF
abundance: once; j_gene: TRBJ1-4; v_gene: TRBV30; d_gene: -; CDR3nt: TGTGCCTGGAGTCGAGGGGACGGGGGTGAAAAACTGTTTTTT; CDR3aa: CAWSRGDGGEKLFF
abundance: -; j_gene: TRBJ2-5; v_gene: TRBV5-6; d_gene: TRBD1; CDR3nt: TGTGCCAGCAGCTTGAGGGACAGGGAGACCCAGTACTTC; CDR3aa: CASSLRDRETQYF